Listed here are 21 T cell receptor beta chains from one sample, sequenced in a study of blood T cell repertoires in COVID-19. The data were produced by immunoSEQ multiplex PCR, yet TCRdb's version contains in-frame clones alone and is incomplete. The sample has 13,000 or so clones, around 70% seen once. The sequenced material came from peripheral blood. The receptors originated from a man in his 60s with COVID-19, enrolled during active disease.

The chain links TRBV24-1 to TRBJ1-2; TRBD1 matches at 10 bases. The CDR3 spans 17 residues. The V segment lost 3 bases and the J segment 3 bases; nucleotides outside the gene matches: 9. Looked up from germline, CDR1 is KGHDR and CDR2 is SFDVKD. The CDR3 nucleotides are TGTGCCACCAGTGATCCACCAGGGGGGACAGGGGACTATGGCTACACCTTC. It translates to CATSDPPGGTGDYGYTF.

J is TRBJ2-6 and V is TRBV18, with D hard to call. The V and J ends lost 4 bases and 0 bases respectively, with 4 bases between them. This CDR3 spans 14 amino acids. Germline-derived CDR1 and CDR2 are KGHSH and LQKENI. CDR3 sequence (DNA): TGTGCCAGCTCACTCTCCTCTGGGGCCAACGTCCTGACTTTC. Its protein product is CASSLSSGANVLTF.

The genes are TRBV27 and TRBJ2-1, with D unresolved. Looked up from germline, CDR1 is MNHEY and CDR2 is SMNVEV (reference sequence). The CDR3 totals 12 residues. V dropped 0 bases and J dropped 8 bases, with 5 bases sitting between them. This CDR3 is CASSLSRDEQFF. Written as DNA, the CDR3 is TGTGCCAGCAGTTTATCCCGAGATGAGCAGTTCTTC.

J is TRBJ1-1 and V is TRBV25-1, with D uncertain. The CDR3 spans 14 residues. Germline V gene lookup returns CDR1 MGHDK and CDR2 SYGVNS. V gave up 3 bases and J gave up 1 base, with 9 bases separating them. Here the CDR3 reads CASSENRKNTEAFF. The CDR3 bases are TGTGCCAGCAGTGAGAACAGAAAGAACACTGAAGCTTTCTTT.

This rearrangement joins TRBV27 to TRBJ2-1; D may be TRBD1 (6 bases). Trimming took off 2 bases at V and 4 bases at J, with 9 bases between the two ends. The germline gives CDR1 MNHEY, CDR2 SMNVEV (reference sequence). The CDR3 consists of 14 residues. CDR3 sequence (DNA): TGTGCCAGCAGTTTAGTGGGGGCTTACAATGAGCAGTTCTTC. Its protein product is CASSLVGAYNEQFF.

This clone was seen a few times. The V and J genes are TRBV30 and TRBJ1-4, with D unresolved. In germline, CDR1 is GTSNPN, CDR2 SVGIG (reference sequence). The CDR3 is made up of 14 amino acids. Trimming removed 2 bases at V and 1 base at J, with 8 bases between. CDR3 nucleotide sequence: TGTGCCTGGAGTAGCGGAGTAACTAATGAAAAACTGTTTTTT. It codes for CAWSSGVTNEKLFF.

J is TRBJ1-2 and V is TRBV27; 9 bases agree with TRBD1. Per the germline V gene, CDR1 is MNHEY and CDR2 is SMNVEV (reference sequence). J was trimmed by 7 bases and V by 5 bases; bases with no gene match: 5. The CDR3 sequence is 13 residues long. The CDR3 nucleotides read TGTGCCAGCAGTACCTCGACAGGGGGTGGCTACACCTTC. The encoded protein is CASSTSTGGGYTF.

The chain carries TRBV21-1 and TRBJ2-7; TRBD1 is taken as the D call from the table, unchecked against the DNA. TRBV21-1 is a listed pseudogene. CDR3 size: 11 residues. This chain's CDR3 is CASSTSYEQYF. The DNA of the CDR3 is TGTGCCAGCAGCACCAGCTACGAGCAGTACTTC.

This clone was picked up a small number of times. This chain joins TRBV30 and TRBJ1-1; D unclear. The V end was cut by 1 base, the J end by 0 bases, with 9 bases between. The CDR3 is made up of 14 amino acids. Germline V gene sequence: CDR1 GTSNPN, CDR2 SVGIG (reference sequence). CDR3: CAWSAPNMNTEAFF. CDR3 nucleotide sequence: TGTGCCTGGAGTGCACCTAATATGAACACTGAAGCTTTCTTT.

There are a few counts of this clone. The CDR3 DNA reads as TGTGCCAGTAGTACCAAGCCGGGACATAACACCGGGGAGCTGTTTTTT. Residues: CASSTKPGHNTGELFF. The chain uses TRBV19 and TRBJ2-2, with D possibly matching TRBD1 (6 bases). The CDR3 length is 16 residues. From germline, CDR1 is LNHDA and CDR2 SQIVND (reference sequence). The V end lost 4 bases, the J end lost 2 bases, and 14 bases lay between the germline ends.

This chain joins TRBV7-8 and TRBJ2-2; 7 bases fit TRBD1. The CDR3 totals 15 residues. Germline V gene data show CDR1 as SGHVS and CDR2 as FQNEAQ. Trimming took 3 bases from V and 1 from J; bases not matched to a gene: 2. The CDR3 spells CASSFRDRNTGELFF. The CDR3 region has the DNA TGTGCCAGCAGCTTCCGGGACAGGAACACCGGGGAGCTGTTTTTT.

This clone was counted once. This chain links TRBV7-9 with TRBJ2-1, with 11 bases matching TRBD2. Per the germline V gene, CDR1 is SEHNR and CDR2 is FQNEAQ (reference sequence). The CDR3 is 17 amino acids. Trimming at V came to 5 bases and at J to 1 base, leaving 7 bases not matched to a gene. CDR3 nucleotide sequence: TGTGCCAGCAGCATAACTAGCGGGAGTGTTTCCTACAATGAGCAGTTCTTC. It yields the protein CASSITSGSVSYNEQFF.

This chain joins TRBV7-2 and TRBJ2-1; perhaps TRBD1 as D (6 bases). Germline lookup yields CDR1 SGHTA and CDR2 FQGNSA. CDR3 length equals 16 residues. The V gene lost 5 bases and the J gene lost 8 bases, with 22 bases spanning the gap. CDR3 DNA sequence: TGTGCCAGCAGCGCGAGGGTGGCAGGGGTAGGTGATGAGCAGTTCTTC. Protein product: CASSARVAGVGDEQFF.

This sequence joins TRBV15 and TRBJ2-1; 7 bases are shared with TRBD2. Germline assignment: CDR1 LNHNV and CDR2 YYDKDF (reference sequence). This CDR3 region has 14 residues. Trimming took 4 bases from V and 6 from J; bases not matched to a gene: 6. CDR3 in amino acids: CATSNREVGNEQFF. The CDR3 bases are TGTGCCACCAGCAATCGGGAGGTCGGCAATGAGCAGTTCTTC.

The V call is TRBV10-3, the J call TRBJ1-2, with D perhaps TRBD1 (6 bases). CDR3 length: 13 residues. Germline V gives CDR1 ENHRY, CDR2 SYGVKD. Trimming stripped 7 bases from V and 8 bases from J, with 17 bases between. CDR3 coding DNA: TGTGCCATCACCCCGGACAGCCGGCGGGGCTACACCTTC. The encoded protein is CAITPDSRRGYTF.

This chain uses TRBV20-1 with TRBJ2-3; the match to TRBD2 covers 9 bases. CDR3 length equals 15 residues. V lost 3 bases, J lost 4 bases, and 8 bases stayed unmatched. The germline CDR1 and CDR2 sequences are DFQATT and SNEGSKA (reference sequence). CDR3 region: CSASLSGLASDTQYF. CDR3 DNA sequence: TGCAGTGCTAGTTTATCGGGACTAGCTTCAGATACGCAGTATTTT.

V usage is TRBV6-2 or TRBV6-3 and J usage is TRBJ2-3, with D maybe TRBD2 (6 bases). The CDR3 has 19 amino acids. Looked up from germline, CDR1 is MNHEY and CDR2 is SVGEGT. The V end was cut by 0 bases, the J end by 2 bases, with 21 bases between. CDR3 residues: CASSYSILDYLQYTDTQYF. The CDR3 nucleotides read TGTGCCAGCAGTTACTCGATCCTGGACTACCTACAATACACAGATACGCAGTATTTT.

In its sample, this clone was seen a few times. The gene calls are TRBV28 and TRBJ1-3; D possibly corresponds to TRBD1 (6 bases). Germline V gene sequence: CDR1 MDHEN, CDR2 SYDVKM. The CDR3 has 16 residues. The V gene lost 5 bases and the J gene lost 0 bases, with 14 bases spanning the gap. The CDR3 DNA follows: TGTGCCAGCAGTCCGGGACATAGCGCCTCTGGAAACACCATATATTTT. It specifies CASSPGHSASGNTIYF.

This sequence joins TRBV19 and TRBJ2-1; the match to TRBD2 covers 13 bases. V was pared by 5 bases and J by 5 bases, with 15 bases of the junction left unmatched. The CDR3 is 19 amino acids. Germline CDR1 reads LNHDA; CDR2 reads SQIVND (reference sequence). This CDR3 reads CASSYRHSLGTSGDNEQFF. The CDR3 DNA follows: TGTGCCAGTAGTTACCGACATTCCCTTGGGACTAGCGGGGACAATGAGCAGTTCTTC.

CDR3 amino acids: CASSRGGGEQYF. CDR3 nucleotide sequence: TGCGCCAGCAGCCGGGGAGGAGGCGAGCAGTACTTC. The chain combines TRBV4-1 with TRBJ2-7, with a tentative D call TRBD2 (6 bases). Germline assignment: CDR1 MGHRA and CDR2 YSYEKL. V lost 4 bases, J lost 6 bases, and 10 bases lay in between. The CDR3 runs to 12 residues.

V usage is TRBV7-9 and J usage is TRBJ2-7; weak D call: TRBD1 (6 bases). Trimming left V 5 bases short and J 5 bases short, with 16 bases between. CDR3 length: 14 residues. Germline V gene data show CDR1 as SEHNR and CDR2 as FQNEAQ (reference sequence). CDR3 nucleotide sequence: TGTGCCAGCAGCCAGGACAGCCACTACGACGAGCAGTACTTC. Its protein product is CASSQDSHYDEQYF.